Described below is a single T cell receptor beta chain sequence and its context. Its antigen is still unknown. Profiling relied on immunoSEQ multiplex PCR, and the TCRdb table lists in-frame clones only, not all of them. The sample yields roughly 45,000 clones, roughly 85% seen once. This entry comes from a study of lymphopenia after photon versus proton radiotherapy. The CDR3 runs to 17 residues. CDR1 LGHNA and CDR2 YNFKEQ come from the germline V gene. After removal of 3 bases from V and 0 bases from J, the junction contained 7 bases not matched to a gene. Study-level findings and limits: After the lymphocyte nadir, photon-treated repertoires showed oligoclonal expansion, especially of CD8+ Temra cells. Post-nadir TCR diversity decline inversely tracked overall survival among those who died.

This receptor was obtained from a middle-aged man with gastric cancer. The source material was peripheral blood, sampled from a patient treated with photon-based radiotherapy. The V and J genes are TRBV4-2 and TRBJ1-4; 7 nucleotides line up with TRBD1. CDR3 sequence: CASSQSVTGATNEKLFF. CDR3 DNA: TGTGCCAGCAGCCAGTCAGTCACAGGGGCAACTAATGAAAAACTGTTTTTT.